Below are 16 T cell receptor beta chains sequenced from a single sample in a study of blood T cells in healthy people across ages. Using a J-beta primer mix together with a sample-barcoded 5' primer, a second PCR was run for about 6 to 12 cycles. TCRdb processed the 5' RACE reads anew with MiXCR; each CDR3 protein has one entry. The table lists 1.5 million to 2 million distinct CDR3 sequences, around 48% of them singletons. Sequencing was carried out using blood. These receptors were taken from a woman in her thirties or forties in good health.

The gene calls are TRBV10-3 and TRBJ2-2; 7 bases align to TRBD1. V shed 11 bases and J 0 bases; nucleotides not matched to a gene: 6. This CDR3 has 14 residues. The germline gives CDR1 ENHRY, CDR2 SYGVKD. In DNA, the CDR3 is TGTGCCGGCCAGACAGGGACGAACACCGGGGAGCTGTTTTTT. Protein sequence: CAGQTGTNTGELFF.

This clonotype was picked up one time. V and J are TRBV2 and TRBJ2-3; no firm D call. The CDR3 loop spans 14 amino acids. Trimming removed 5 bases from V and 0 bases from J, with 9 bases in between. The germline V gene has CDR1 SNHLY and CDR2 FYNNEI. CDR3: CASSWARSTDTQYF. The CDR3 bases are TGTGCCAGCAGTTGGGCTAGAAGCACAGATACGCAGTATTTT.

The chain recombines TRBV10-1 with TRBJ2-1; TRBD1 is a possible D gene (6 bases). The V gene lost 6 bases and the J gene lost 3 bases, with 21 bases spanning the gap. The CDR3 is made up of 17 amino acids. Germline V gene lookup returns CDR1 WNHNN and CDR2 SYGVQD (reference sequence). Written as DNA, the CDR3 is TGCGCCAGCAGCACACTCGGGACACCCAAATTCTACAATGAGCAGTTCTTC. It specifies CASSTLGTPKFYNEQFF.

The J gene is TRBJ2-7, the V gene TRBV28; D might be TRBD1 (6 bases). Trimming shortened V by 6 bases and J by 4 bases, and 16 bases separated the two germline ends. There are 14 residues in the CDR3. Germline CDR1 MDHEN, CDR2 SYDVKM. For the CDR3, the DNA is TGTGCCAGCAGGCTCAGGGGACCCCCTTACGAGCAGTACTTC. This encodes CASRLRGPPYEQYF.

Of note for this clonotype: A much larger clonotype is one base distant, so this may be a read error. V is TRBV15 and J is TRBJ2-7; 9 bases align to TRBD1. CDR1 and CDR2 from the germline V gene are LNHNV and YYDKDF (reference sequence). This CDR3 has 13 amino acids. The J segment lost 2 bases and the V segment lost 5 bases, leaving 1 base of the junction unmatched. The CDR3: CATSWDRAYEQYF. The DNA of the CDR3 is TGTGCCACCAGCTGGGACAGGGCCTACGAGCAGTACTTC.

The table lists this clonotype with a few counts. The chain links TRBV13 to TRBJ2-5; 7 bases map to TRBD1. J was trimmed by 3 bases and V by 4 bases; bases with no gene match: 5. The CDR3 contains 14 residues. CDR1 is PRHDT, CDR2 FYEKMQ, per germline (reference sequence). CDR3 nucleotides: TGTGCCAGCAGCTCTCCCGGGACAGAAGAGACCCAGTACTTC. It specifies CASSSPGTEETQYF.

V gene TRBV7-3 combines with J gene TRBJ2-3; D is ambiguous. The V gene lost 1 base and the J gene lost 4 bases, with 12 bases spanning the gap. Germline CDR1 and CDR2: SGHTA and FQGTGA. The CDR3 length is 15 residues. The CDR3 loop reads CASSLNAAISDTQYF. For the CDR3, the DNA is TGTGCCAGCAGCTTAAATGCGGCAATCTCAGATACGCAGTATTTT.

The rearrangement links TRBV5-1 to TRBJ2-4; D gene ambiguous. Germline values: CDR1 SGHRS, CDR2 YFSETQ. The CDR3 extends over 15 amino acids. V was clipped by 5 bases and J by 5 bases, with 17 bases between them. The CDR3 loop is CASSPARLPENIQYF. The CDR3 DNA is TGCGCCAGCAGTCCCGCCCGACTGCCGGAAAACATTCAGTACTTC.

In this sample, this clonotype turned up a few times. CDR3 nucleotide sequence: TGCGCCAGCAGCTCGACAGGGATGCATGAGCAGTTCTTC. Its protein is CASSSTGMHEQFF. This chain uses TRBV4-3 with TRBJ2-1; 7 bases fit TRBD1. Germline V gene data show CDR1 as LGHNA and CDR2 as YSLEER. The length of the CDR3 is 13 residues. V was pared by 5 bases and J by 8 bases, with 6 bases of the junction left unmatched.

This chain uses TRBV20-1 with TRBJ2-5, with D perhaps being TRBD1 or TRBD2 (5 bases each). The germline gives CDR1 DFQATT, CDR2 SNEGSKA (reference sequence). Trimming removed 6 bases at V and 0 bases at J, with 8 bases between. This CDR3 is built from 12 residues. DNA for the CDR3: TGCAGTGCAACGGGACACCAAGAGACCCAGTACTTC. Protein sequence: CSATGHQETQYF.

CDR3 coding DNA: TGTGCCATCAGCGCCGGGAGATCGGATCAGCCCCAGCATTTT. Protein sequence: CAISAGRSDQPQHF. The V gene is TRBV10-3, the J gene TRBJ1-5, with D unclear. Germline lookup yields CDR1 ENHRY and CDR2 SYGVKD. This CDR3 region has 14 residues. V dropped 6 bases and J dropped 5 bases, with 14 bases sitting between them.

This clonotype appeared once. CDR3 coding DNA: TGTGCCAGCAGCCACGATGGGCCAACTGACCCTACGCAGTATTTT. Amino acid sequence: CASSHDGPTDPTQYF. The chain uses TRBV3-1 and TRBJ2-3; D remains ambiguous. The CDR3 is made up of 15 amino acids. CDR1 is LGHDT, CDR2 YNNKEL, per germline (reference sequence). Trimming took off 3 bases at V and 8 bases at J, with 18 bases between the two ends.

The chain employs TRBV7-2 and TRBJ1-2; D is possibly TRBD1 (6 bases). With 1 base removed from V and 0 bases from J, the gap between germline ends came to 12 bases. Germline assignment: CDR1 SGHTA and CDR2 FQGNSA. The CDR3 sequence is 16 residues long. The CDR3 DNA reads TGTGCCAGCAGCTTAGTTTGGGACACCCCTAACTATGGCTACACCTTC. This encodes CASSLVWDTPNYGYTF.

This clonotype turned up a few times. This sequence joins TRBV7-2 and TRBJ2-3, with 13 bases that match TRBD2. Unmatched junction bases numbered 6, after V lost 0 bases and J lost 6 bases. The CDR3 extends over 17 amino acids. Germline V gives CDR1 SGHTA, CDR2 FQGNSA. The CDR3 bases are TGTGCCAGCAGCTTAGCGGGACTAGCGGGGCCATGGGATACGCAGTATTTT. Encoded protein: CASSLAGLAGPWDTQYF.

V is TRBV29-1 and J is TRBJ1-1, with D possibly TRBD1 on 6 matching bases. The CDR3 has 10 residues. Trimming shortened V by 7 bases and J by 11 bases, and 14 bases separated the two germline ends. Germline CDR1 and CDR2: SQVTM and ANQGSEA. CDR3 nucleotides: TGCAGCGCCCGAGAGGGGGGGGCTTTCTTT. Amino acid sequence: CSAREGGAFF. The complete variable domain, with remaining parts taken from reference TRBV29-1 and TRBJ1-1, reads SAVISQKPSRDICQRGTSLTIQCQVDSQVTMMFWYRQQPGQSLTLIATANQGSEATYESGFVIDKFPISRPNLTFSTLTVSNMSPEDSSIYLCSAREGGAFFGQGTRLTVV.

This clonotype appeared many times. A junction boundary mismatches the germline segment, possibly from a read error. The CDR3 bases are TGTGCCAGCAGTCCCGGACTAGCCTCAGATACGCAGTATTTT. This gives the protein CASSPGLASDTQYF. This rearrangement joins TRBV5-1 to TRBJ2-3; 8 bases are shared with TRBD2. The V gene's germline CDR1 is SGHRS and CDR2 YFSETQ. The CDR3 consists of 14 residues.